One and the same sample provided the 16 T cell receptor beta chains below, sequenced in a study of cytomegalovirus exposure and HLA in healthy donors. The PCR used 60 Vbeta and 13 Jbeta primers. Profiling relied on immunoSEQ multiplex PCR, and the TCRdb table lists in-frame clones only, not all of them. The data show 68,000 or so clones, 80% seen once. Sequenced sample: PBMCs. These TCRs come from a woman in her twenties or thirties in good health and CMV-seronegative.

The chain combines TRBV30 with TRBJ2-1, with 10 bases fitting TRBD2. Germline V lookup: CDR1 GTSNPN, CDR2 SVGIG (reference sequence). This CDR3 has 16 amino acids. Trimming took 1 base from V and 8 from J; bases not matched to a gene: 11. DNA for the CDR3: TGTGCCTGGAGTGGTTTCGAAGCGGGGGGGCCCGATGAGCAGTTCTTC. Its protein product is CAWSGFEAGGPDEQFF. The whole variable domain, filled in from reference TRBV30 and TRBJ2-1, reads SQTIHQWPATLVQPVGSPLSLECTVEGTSNPNLYWYRQAAGRGLQLLFYSVGIGQISSEVPQNLSASRPQDRQFILSSKKLLLSDSGFYLCAWSGFEAGGPDEQFFGPGTRLTVL.

The chain links TRBV18 to TRBJ2-5; the match to TRBD1 covers 8 bases. The CDR3 contains 14 residues. Germline CDR1 is KGHSH and CDR2 is LQKENI. V was clipped by 5 bases and J by 5 bases; unmatched bases: 7. Here the CDR3 reads CASSRQGKGETQYF. CDR3 DNA: TGTGCCAGCTCAAGACAGGGGAAGGGGGAGACCCAGTACTTC.

The genes are TRBV25-1 and TRBJ1-3; D unresolved. V lost 5 bases and J lost 2, with 10 bases in between. From germline, CDR1 is MGHDK and CDR2 SYGVNS. The length of the CDR3 is 14 residues. CDR3 protein: CASSRTGAGNTIYF. In DNA, the CDR3 is TGTGCCAGCAGTCGGACGGGAGCTGGAAACACCATATATTTT.

This clone was counted a few times. The genes are TRBV25-1 and TRBJ2-2, with TRBD2 matching over 14 bases. This CDR3 is built from 18 residues. V shed 0 bases and J 4 bases; nucleotides not matched to a gene: 4. Germline CDR1 reads MGHDK; CDR2 reads SYGVNS. CDR3 nucleotide sequence: TGTGCCAGCAGTGAATACGGGACTAGCGGGAGTGGCACCGGGGAGCTGTTTTTT. Its protein is CASSEYGTSGSGTGELFF.

This chain links TRBV19 with TRBJ2-5, with a possible D match to TRBD2 (6 bases). The V end was cut by 5 bases, the J end by 7 bases, with 20 bases between. Per the germline V gene, CDR1 is LNHDA and CDR2 is SQIVND (reference sequence). This CDR3 spans 15 amino acids. CDR3 in amino acids: CASSSPGVLPGTQYF. The CDR3 DNA reads TGTGCCAGTAGTTCACCGGGAGTCCTCCCGGGGACCCAGTACTTC. The full variable domain, rest sourced from reference TRBV19 and TRBJ2-5, is DGGITQSPKYLFRKEGQNVTLSCEQNLNHDAMYWYRQDPGQGLRLIYYSQIVNDFQKGDIAEGYSVSREKKESFPLTVTSAQKNPTAFYLCASSSPGVLPGTQYFGPGTRLLVL.

The chain couples TRBV29-1 to TRBJ2-2, with 9 positions matching TRBD2. V dropped 4 bases and J dropped 2; count of bases not matched to a gene: 2. Per the germline V gene, CDR1 is SQVTM and CDR2 is ANQGSEA. This CDR3 is built from 14 residues. The CDR3 DNA reads as TGCAGCGTTGGCCTAGCGGGAAACACCGGGGAGCTGTTTTTT. This gives the protein CSVGLAGNTGELFF.

V gene TRBV18 combines with J gene TRBJ1-2; 8 positions match TRBD1. V trimming: 4 bases; J trimming: 4 bases; junction bases outside the gene matches: 5. Germline loops: CDR1 KGHSH, CDR2 LQKENI. The CDR3 extends over 14 amino acids. The DNA of the CDR3 is TGTGCCAGCTCACAGGGACAGGCCCGCTATGGCTACACCTTC. Translation: CASSQGQARYGYTF.

The V and J genes are TRBV29-1 and TRBJ2-7; tentative D call: TRBD1 (6 bases). Per germline, CDR1 SQVTM and CDR2 ANQGSEA. The CDR3 spans 14 residues. Trimming removed 6 bases from V and 0 bases from J, with 15 bases in between. The CDR3 DNA sequence: TGCAGCGTCCTAGCAGGGGCCTTCTCCTACGAGCAGTACTTC. As protein: CSVLAGAFSYEQYF.

The rearrangement uses TRBV2 and TRBJ2-7; D is possibly TRBD2 (7 bases). Trimming took off 3 bases at V and 2 bases at J, with 26 bases between the two ends. Germline-derived CDR1 and CDR2 are SNHLY and FYNNEI. The CDR3 contains 19 residues. Here the CDR3 DNA reads TGTGCCAGCAGTGAGTCCACAGGGTCCCTTTCTAGCGGACCCTACGAGCAGTACTTC. It translates to CASSESTGSLSSGPYEQYF.

The rearrangement joins TRBV7-9 to TRBJ2-1, with a weak D call TRBD2 (5 bases). This CDR3 contains 16 residues. The ends were cut back, 2 bases at V and 10 bases at J, with 21 bases in the middle. Germline V gene lookup returns CDR1 SEHNR and CDR2 FQNEAQ (reference sequence). The CDR3 sequence is CASSLRNTVVGSEQFF. The CDR3, as DNA: TGTGCCAGCAGCTTACGAAATACAGTGGTAGGGAGCGAGCAGTTCTTC.

The table lists this clone with a few counts. The chain joins TRBV18 to TRBJ1-2; D uncertain. The CDR3 contains 14 residues. CDR1 is KGHSH and CDR2 is LQKENI in the germline V gene. With 2 bases removed from V and 0 bases from J, the gap between germline ends came to 7 bases. CDR3 nucleotide sequence: TGTGCCAGCTCACCAGCAAGCACTAACTATGGCTACACCTTC. It yields the protein CASSPASTNYGYTF.

The chain joins TRBV6-1 to TRBJ2-5, with D maybe TRBD1 (7 bases). The CDR3 loop spans 14 amino acids. V was shortened by 0 bases and J by 5 bases, with 10 bases between the two germline ends. Germline V CDR1 and CDR2: MNHNS, SASEGT. CDR3 sequence (DNA): TGTGCCAGCAGTGAAGCGCCAGGGGGGGAGACCCAGTACTTC. Translation gives CASSEAPGGETQYF.

The chain recombines TRBV7-9 with TRBJ1-6, with TRBD1 as a possible D gene (5 bases). CDR1 and CDR2 from the germline V gene are SEHNR and FQNEAQ (reference sequence). This CDR3 has 14 amino acids. V dropped 5 bases and J dropped 7 bases, with 12 bases sitting between them. The CDR3 DNA sequence: TGTGCCAGCAGCGCCCCAGGGCCGAATTCACCCCTCCACTTT. It translates to CASSAPGPNSPLHF.

A single count supports this clone. This chain joins TRBV7-2 and TRBJ2-5, with a weak D call TRBD1 (5 bases). This CDR3 region has 16 residues. From germline, CDR1 is SGHTA and CDR2 FQGNSA. Deletions cut 1 base from V and 1 base from J, with 13 bases between. The CDR3 coding sequence is TGTGCCAGCAGCTTAGGGGCAGGGATAGGCCAAGAGACCCAGTACTTC. This translates into CASSLGAGIGQETQYF. Combining the CDR3 with reference TRBV7-2 and TRBJ2-5 gives the whole variable domain GAGVSQSPSNKVTEKGKDVELRCDPISGHTALYWYRQSLGQGLEFLIYFQGNSAPDKSGLPSDRFSAERTGGSVSTLTIQRTQQEDSAVYLCASSLGAGIGQETQYFGPGTRLLVL.

The genes are TRBV10-3 and TRBJ2-1; 15 nucleotides agree with TRBD2. Germline V gives CDR1 ENHRY, CDR2 SYGVKD. This CDR3 contains 16 residues. V lost 3 bases and J lost 10; bases outside the gene matches: 7. The CDR3 sequence is CAISEGGLAGGLEQFF. The CDR3 DNA sequence: TGTGCCATCAGTGAAGGGGGACTAGCGGGAGGTCTAGAGCAGTTCTTC.

V usage is TRBV9 and J usage is TRBJ2-7, with D possibly TRBD2 on 5 matching bases. V gave up 0 bases and J gave up 7 bases, with 14 bases separating them. CDR1 and CDR2 from the germline V gene are SGDLS and YYNGEE. This CDR3 is 14 amino acids long. CDR3 amino acids: CASSVVGDTGEQYF. As DNA, the CDR3 is TGTGCCAGCAGCGTAGTAGGAGATACGGGGGAGCAGTACTTC.